The clone carrying this TCR beta chain was found a few times. The data stem from a study of cytomegalovirus exposure and HLA in healthy donors. This PCR relied on a set of 60 Vbeta primers and 13 Jbeta primers. Sequencing was performed with immunoSEQ multiplex PCR; in TCRdb, only in-frame clones are kept and a portion is missing. The table has some 140,000 clones, around 72% seen once. This CDR3 is 16 amino acids long. Trimming took off 4 bases at V and 0 bases at J, with 13 bases between the two ends. CDR1 is SGHDT, CDR2 YYEEEE, per germline. What was sequenced was PBMCs. This clonotype was sampled from a man between 18 and 29 years old in good health and CMV-seropositive. The rearrangement uses TRBV5-6 and TRBJ1-4; D possibly corresponds to TRBD1 (5 bases). DNA of the CDR3: TGTGCCAGCAGCCAGTTGGGGCTAGCAACTAATGAAAAACTGTTTTTT. Amino acid sequence: CASSQLGLATNEKLFF.